These 27 T cell receptor beta chains were sequenced from one sample in a study of early stage breast cancer tumors (dated by TCRdb to 2016 to 2017). Library method: the immunoSEQ multiplex PCR assay. The clones in this table, taken by TCRdb from immuneACCESS, are in-frame only. Not every clone is retained; where verified, under half of the shortfall comes from an unresolved V gene, and the cause of the rest is unknown. Counted in this sample were 20,000 to 25,000 clones; over 60% of them appeared once. The top ten clones comprise around 9.4% of the sample. The material sequenced was breast tumor tissue. The receptors derive from a person between 55 and 70 years old with breast cancer.

In its sample, this clone was seen a few times. The V gene is TRBV6-5, the J gene TRBJ1-1, with 8 positions matching TRBD1. V shed 5 bases and J 0 bases; nucleotides not matched to a gene: 5. Germline V lookup: CDR1 MNHEY, CDR2 SVGAGI. The CDR3 contains 15 residues. As DNA, the CDR3 is TGTGCCAGCAGTAAACGGACAGGGATGAACACTGAAGCTTTCTTT. It encodes CASSKRTGMNTEAFF.

The V call is TRBV5-4, the J call TRBJ2-2, with 9 bases identical to TRBD2. J lost 5 bases, V lost 4 bases, and 15 bases had no gene match. CDR3 length: 18 amino acids. Looked up from germline, CDR1 is SGHNT and CDR2 is YYREEE (reference sequence). This CDR3 reads CASSARSSGALGTGELFF. In nucleotides, the CDR3 is TGTGCCAGCAGCGCCCGTTCTAGCGGGGCGCTCGGTACCGGGGAGCTGTTTTTT. The entire variable domain, with the rest obtained from reference TRBV5-4 and TRBJ2-2, is as follows: ETGVTQSPTHLIKTRGQQVTLRCSSQSGHNTVSWYQQALGQGPQFIFQYYREEENGRGNFPPRFSGLQFPNYSSELNVNALELDDSALYLCASSARSSGALGTGELFFGEGSRLTVL.

This clone has just one count. The chain employs TRBV6-5 and TRBJ1-1, with D uncertain. V shed 2 bases and J shed 3 bases, with 7 bases lying between them. Germline-derived CDR1 and CDR2 are MNHEY and SVGAGI. The CDR3 consists of 13 residues. CDR3 amino acids: CASSYDGDTEAFF. The CDR3 DNA reads TGTGCCAGCAGTTACGACGGGGACACTGAAGCTTTCTTT.

A single count supports this clone. The CDR3 sequence: CASSYGQGVYTF. The CDR3 region has the DNA TGTGCCAGCAGTTACGGACAGGGCGTCTACACCTTC. This chain connects TRBV6-5 to TRBJ1-2, with 8 bases lining up with TRBD1. Germline CDR1 MNHEY, CDR2 SVGAGI. The CDR3 has 12 residues. After removal of 2 bases from V and 10 bases from J, the junction contained 3 bases not matched to a gene.

Comments on this clone: The junction departs from the called germline gene at one end, perhaps through a read error. The chain has TRBV18 and TRBJ1-4, with D possibly TRBD1 on 5 matching bases. The germline CDR1 and CDR2 sequences are KGHSH and LQKENI. The CDR3 extends over 12 amino acids. The CDR3 sequence: CASSPSNRKQTF. CDR3 coding DNA: TGTGCCAGCTCACCATCCAACAGGAAACAGACTTTT. The variable domain in full, with the rest retrieved from reference TRBV18 and TRBJ1-4, is NAGVMQNPRHLVRRRGQEARLRCSPMKGHSHVYWYRQLPEEGLKFMVYLQKENIIDESGMPKERFSAEFPKEGPSILRIQQVVRGDSAAYFCASSPSNRKQTFGSGTQLSVL.

The chain combines TRBV5-1 with TRBJ2-1, with 9 bases that match TRBD2. J gave up 8 bases and V 4 bases, and 7 bases lay outside the gene matches. This CDR3 is built from 14 residues. Germline V lookup: CDR1 SGHRS, CDR2 YFSETQ. Here the CDR3 DNA reads TGCGCCAGCAGCCTGCGGGCTAGCGGGGATGAGCAGTTCTTC. The encoded protein is CASSLRASGDEQFF.

This clone came up once. This chain joins TRBV7-6 and TRBJ1-2, with D unclear. CDR3 length: 13 residues. Germline loops: CDR1 SGHVS, CDR2 FNYEAQ. V shed 2 bases and J shed 6 bases, with 10 bases lying between them. The CDR3: CASSLSPGDGYTF. The CDR3, as DNA: TGTGCCAGCAGCTTATCACCCGGGGATGGCTACACCTTC.

This chain uses TRBV5-6 with TRBJ2-7; 8 nucleotides agree with TRBD1. The V and J ends lost 5 bases and 4 bases, in that order; junction bases with no gene match: 8. Per the germline V gene, CDR1 is SGHDT and CDR2 is YYEEEE. This CDR3 region has 14 residues. CDR3 region: CASRFGQGGYEQYF. DNA for the CDR3: TGTGCCAGCAGATTCGGACAGGGCGGATACGAGCAGTACTTC.

V and J are TRBV5-8 and TRBJ2-2, with 7 bases matching TRBD1. Germline V gives CDR1 SGHTS, CDR2 YDEGEE. The CDR3 is made up of 16 amino acids. V was clipped by 4 bases and J by 0 bases; unmatched bases: 6. The CDR3 here is CASSLGTVPNTGELFF. CDR3 DNA: TGTGCCAGCAGCCTTGGGACAGTACCGAACACCGGGGAGCTGTTTTTT.

V is TRBV2 and J is TRBJ1-2, with TRBD1 matching over 7 bases. The CDR3 runs 14 residues. V was pared by 2 bases and J by 6 bases, with 6 bases of the junction left unmatched. Looked up from germline, CDR1 is SNHLY and CDR2 is FYNNEI. As DNA, the CDR3 is TGTGCCAGCAGTGAATGGACAGGCTGGGATGGCTACACCTTC. It specifies CASSEWTGWDGYTF. Looking up the rest from reference TRBV2 and TRBJ1-2 gives the full variable domain: EPEVTQTPSHQVTQMGQEVILRCVPISNHLYFYWYRQILGQKVEFLVSFYNNEISEKSEIFDDQFSVERPDGSNFTLKIRSTKLEDSAMYFCASSEWTGWDGYTFGSGTRLTVV.

This chain uses TRBV7-9 with TRBJ2-4; tentative D call: TRBD1 (5 bases). Trimming took off 5 bases at V and 3 bases at J, with 17 bases between the two ends. CDR1 is SEHNR and CDR2 is FQNEAQ in the germline V gene (reference sequence). CDR3 size: 16 residues. The CDR3 region is CASSPREGADKNIQYF. In DNA form, the CDR3 reads TGTGCCAGCAGCCCCAGGGAAGGCGCGGACAAAAACATTCAGTACTTC. Complete variable domain (other parts from reference TRBV7-9 and TRBJ2-4): DTGVSQNPRHKITKRGQNVTFRCDPISEHNRLYWYRQTLGQGPEFLTYFQNEAQLEKSRLLSDRFSAERPKGSFSTLEIQRTEQGDSAMYLCASSPREGADKNIQYFGAGTRLSVL.

The chain recombines TRBV15 with TRBJ1-5; perhaps TRBD1 as D (6 bases). The CDR3 runs to 14 residues. V lost 7 bases to trimming and J lost 4 bases, with 14 bases between them. Germline CDR1 is LNHNV and CDR2 is YYDKDF (reference sequence). The CDR3 DNA is TGTGCCACCAAGGAGGACAGACGAAATCAGCCCCAGCATTTT. Translation gives CATKEDRRNQPQHF.

CDR3 in amino acids: CAWSVGLAGLYEQYF. DNA for the CDR3: TGTGCCTGGAGTGTAGGGCTAGCGGGACTCTACGAGCAGTACTTC. The V and J genes are TRBV30 and TRBJ2-7; 9 bases map to TRBD2. CDR3 length equals 15 residues. The germline gives CDR1 GTSNPN, CDR2 SVGIG (reference sequence). J was trimmed by 3 bases and V by 0 bases; bases with no gene match: 6.

The chain carries TRBV21-1 and TRBJ1-3; no DNA check was done on the table's D call, TRBD1. TRBV21-1 is a documented pseudogene. This CDR3 contains 17 residues. The CDR3, as DNA: TGTGCCAGCAGCAGACTATTGACAGGGGGCTCTGGAAACACCATATATTTT. Translating gives CASSRLLTGGSGNTIYF.

The V call is TRBV6-6, the J call TRBJ2-7; D might be TRBD1 (6 bases). Germline values: CDR1 MNHNY, CDR2 SVGAGI (reference sequence). The V end was cut by 0 bases, the J end by 1 base, with 10 bases between. The CDR3 sequence is 15 residues long. The DNA of the CDR3 is TGTGCCAGCAGTTACTCCGGCAGGGGATCCTACGAGCAGTACTTC. As protein: CASSYSGRGSYEQYF.

The chain combines TRBV11-3 with TRBJ1-1; D remains ambiguous. Trimming shortened V by 1 base and J by 2 bases, and 8 bases separated the two germline ends. In germline, CDR1 is SGHNT, CDR2 YENEEA. The CDR3 runs to 14 residues. The CDR3 coding sequence is TGTGCCAGCAGCTTAGGAGGGCTTAACACTGAAGCTTTCTTT. The encoded protein is CASSLGGLNTEAFF.

The chain uses TRBV11-3 and TRBJ2-2; TRBD2 might be the D (6 bases). Trimming took 10 bases from V and 7 from J, leaving 13 bases between them. The CDR3 runs to 12 residues. Per the germline V gene, CDR1 is SGHNT and CDR2 is YENEEA. CDR3 sequence (DNA): TGTGCCACCCGAGGGGAGGTCGGGGAGCTGTTTTTT. Its translation: CATRGEVGELFF.

The chain carries TRBV29-1 and TRBJ1-1; possible D gene TRBD1, 5 bases. V lost 6 bases and J 2 bases, leaving 16 bases between the germline ends. CDR3 size: 14 residues. The V gene's germline CDR1 is SQVTM and CDR2 ANQGSEA. CDR3 DNA sequence: TGCAGCGTCCCAAAGGGGCAGGGTAACACTGAAGCTTTCTTT. It specifies CSVPKGQGNTEAFF.

The V call is TRBV6-4, the J call TRBJ2-1, with 9 bases fitting TRBD2. The V segment lost 5 bases and the J segment 9 bases; nucleotides outside the gene matches: 8. Germline CDR1 is MRHNA and CDR2 is SNTAGT. CDR3 length: 14 residues. DNA for the CDR3: TGTGCCAGCAGTCGACTAGCGGACCATGCTGAGCAGTTCTTC. Translation gives CASSRLADHAEQFF.

In this sample, this clone turned up a few times. This chain joins TRBV5-4 and TRBJ2-7; 11 bases are shared with TRBD1. The CDR3 is made up of 14 amino acids. CDR1 SGHNT and CDR2 YYREEE come from the germline V gene (reference sequence). Germline trimming cut 2 bases from V and 6 bases from J; bases unmatched to any gene: 4. Here the CDR3 reads CASSFGQGAGEQYF. The CDR3 DNA sequence: TGTGCCAGCAGCTTCGGACAGGGGGCTGGCGAGCAGTACTTC.

J is TRBJ2-3 and V is TRBV5-6; D might be TRBD1 (5 bases). Trimming took 5 bases from V and 11 from J, leaving 15 bases between them. Germline V gene data show CDR1 as SGHDT and CDR2 as YYEEEE. The CDR3 runs to 12 residues. CDR3 sequence: CASSQGWALQYF. CDR3 nucleotides: TGTGCCAGCAGTCAGGGCTGGGCCTTGCAGTATTTT.

This chain connects TRBV7-2 to TRBJ1-2; D is possibly TRBD1 (5 bases). Trimming took off 7 bases at V and 4 bases at J, with 13 bases between the two ends. CDR1 and CDR2 (germline): SGHTA, FQGNSA. CDR3 length: 13 residues. In DNA form, the CDR3 reads TGTGCCAGCACCGGAAGGGGCGGCTATGGCTACACCTTC. Encoded protein: CASTGRGGYGYTF.

For the CDR3, the DNA is TGTGCCAGCAGCCTCGGGAGGAAGGGCGGCGAGCAGTACTTC. Residues: CASSLGRKGGEQYF. The V call is TRBV7-9, the J call TRBJ2-7, with TRBD2 identical over 7 bases. Germline loops: CDR1 SEHNR, CDR2 FQNEAQ (reference sequence). V dropped 5 bases and J dropped 6; count of bases not matched to a gene: 10. The CDR3 has 14 amino acids.

This clone was seen a handful of times. V is TRBV30 and J is TRBJ2-2, with TRBD2 as a possible D gene (5 bases). This CDR3 comprises 14 residues. V gave up 3 bases and J gave up 5 bases, with 13 bases separating them. The germline gives CDR1 GTSNPN, CDR2 SVGIG (reference sequence). CDR3 sequence reads: CAWRSGVETGELFF. The CDR3 DNA reads TGTGCCTGGAGGTCCGGGGTTGAGACCGGGGAGCTGTTTTTT.

J is TRBJ1-2 and V is TRBV23-1; D unclear. TRBV23-1 is filed as an ORF, its function uncertain. Between the trimmed V and J ends, which lost 0 bases and 3 bases, there was a span of 8 bases. This CDR3 contains 14 residues. CDR3 DNA sequence: TGCGCCAGCAGTCAATCGGTGTCGGACTATGGCTACACCTTC. Its protein is CASSQSVSDYGYTF.

This chain joins TRBV5-6 and TRBJ2-7; TRBD2 might be the D (7 bases). Germline V gives CDR1 SGHDT, CDR2 YYEEEE. The length of the CDR3 is 14 residues. V was cut by 4 bases and J by 10 bases, with 21 bases left in between. The CDR3 DNA reads as TGTGCCAGCAGCCCGGTCGAGGGGGGGCTAGAACAGTACTTC. This sequence encodes CASSPVEGGLEQYF.

The rearrangement links TRBV5-1 to TRBJ2-7; D call uncertain. Germline V CDR1 and CDR2: SGHRS, YFSETQ. CDR3 length equals 14 residues. V was cut by 0 bases and J by 0 bases, with 7 bases left in between. The CDR3 DNA follows: TGCGCCAGCAGCTTGGGACTGAACTCCTACGAGCAGTACTTC. This translates into CASSLGLNSYEQYF.